This is a list of T cell receptor beta chains from one sample in a study of cytomegalovirus exposure and HLA in healthy donors. Clones were read by immunoSEQ multiplex PCR, and TCRdb kept only the in-frame ones, dropping some. The sample lists about 130,000 clones, 75% to 80% occurring once. Sequenced material: PBMCs. The receptors come from a man aged 30 to 45 in good health and CMV-seronegative. The CDR3 runs from the conserved cysteine through the conserved F or W. D genes are given only for firm matches. Not every row has a clone size; where given, it reads once, few, many or a size class.

d_gene: NA
j_gene: TRBJ2-3
abundance: NA
v_gene: TRBV10-3
CDR3aa: CAISELANTDTQYF
CDR3nt: TGTGCCATCAGTGAGCTCGCGAACACAGATACGCAGTATTTT

d_gene: TRBD2
j_gene: TRBJ2-3
abundance: NA
v_gene: TRBV7-3
CDR3aa: CASSSSGLAGGSDTQYF
CDR3nt: TGTGCCAGCAGCTCCTCCGGACTAGCGGGAGGGTCAGATACGCAGTATTTT

d_gene: NA
j_gene: TRBJ1-1
abundance: NA
v_gene: TRBV2
CDR3aa: CASSDRTEAFF
CDR3nt: TGTGCCAGCAGTGACCGGACTGAAGCTTTCTTT

d_gene: NA
j_gene: TRBJ1-5
abundance: NA
v_gene: TRBV5-1
CDR3aa: CASSLEGQPNQPQHF
CDR3nt: TGCGCCAGCAGCTTGGAAGGACAACCCAATCAGCCCCAGCATTTT

d_gene: NA
j_gene: TRBJ2-2
abundance: NA
v_gene: TRBV9
CDR3aa: CASSVARAGTGELFF
CDR3nt: TGTGCCAGCAGCGTAGCCAGGGCTGGCACCGGGGAGCTGTTTTTT

d_gene: NA
j_gene: TRBJ2-3
abundance: NA
v_gene: TRBV29-1
CDR3aa: CSVEGGGSGVAPDTQYF
CDR3nt: TGCAGCGTTGAAGGCGGAGGGTCGGGAGTGGCTCCAGATACGCAGTATTTT

d_gene: NA
j_gene: TRBJ2-7
abundance: NA
v_gene: TRBV6-5
CDR3aa: CASSRSSYEQYF
CDR3nt: TGTGCCAGCAGCCGGTCCTCCTACGAGCAGTACTTC

d_gene: TRBD1
j_gene: TRBJ2-1
abundance: NA
v_gene: TRBV6-1
CDR3aa: CASSEGGTGLSEQFF
CDR3nt: TGTGCCAGCAGTGAAGGTGGGACAGGGCTCTCTGAGCAGTTCTTC

d_gene: NA
j_gene: TRBJ2-2
abundance: NA
v_gene: TRBV5-1
CDR3aa: CASSSWTDANTGELFF
CDR3nt: TGCGCCAGCAGCTCCTGGACAGACGCGAACACCGGGGAGCTGTTTTTT

d_gene: TRBD1
j_gene: TRBJ1-5
abundance: NA
v_gene: TRBV10-3
CDR3aa: CAISEGQGAGQPQHF
CDR3nt: TGTGCCATCAGTGAGGGACAGGGGGCCGGGCAGCCCCAGCATTTT

d_gene: NA
j_gene: TRBJ1-3
abundance: NA
v_gene: TRBV27
CDR3aa: CASSPAEAPGPNIIYF
CDR3nt: TGTGCCAGCTCCCCTGCGGAGGCGCCCGGTCCGAACATCATATATTTT

d_gene: NA
j_gene: TRBJ2-1
abundance: NA
v_gene: TRBV6-6
CDR3aa: CASSYRSSYNEQFF
CDR3nt: TGTGCCAGCAGTTACCGGAGCTCCTACAATGAGCAGTTCTTC

d_gene: NA
j_gene: TRBJ2-1
abundance: few
v_gene: TRBV11-2
CDR3aa: CASSLDRDNPYNEQFF
CDR3nt: TGTGCCAGCAGCTTAGACCGGGACAATCCCTACAATGAGCAGTTCTTC

d_gene: NA
j_gene: TRBJ1-1
abundance: NA
v_gene: TRBV18
CDR3aa: CASSSRAENTEAFF
CDR3nt: TGTGCCAGCTCATCCAGGGCAGAGAACACTGAAGCTTTCTTT